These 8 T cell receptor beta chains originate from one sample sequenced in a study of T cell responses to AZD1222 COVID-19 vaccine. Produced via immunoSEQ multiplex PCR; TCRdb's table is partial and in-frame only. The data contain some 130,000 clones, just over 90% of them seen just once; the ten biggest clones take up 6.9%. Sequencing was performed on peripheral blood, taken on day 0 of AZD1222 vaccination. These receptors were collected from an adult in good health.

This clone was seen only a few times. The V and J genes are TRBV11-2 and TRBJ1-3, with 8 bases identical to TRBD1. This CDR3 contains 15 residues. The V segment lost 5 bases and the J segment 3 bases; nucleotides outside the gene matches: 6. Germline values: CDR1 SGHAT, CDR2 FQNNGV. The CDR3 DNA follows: TGTGCCAGCAGCCGAGAAGGACAGGGTGGAAACACCATATATTTT. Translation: CASSREGQGGNTIYF.

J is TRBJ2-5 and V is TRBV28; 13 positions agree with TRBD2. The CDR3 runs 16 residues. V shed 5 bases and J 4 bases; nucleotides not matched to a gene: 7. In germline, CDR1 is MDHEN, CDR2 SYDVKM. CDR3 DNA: TGTGCCAGCAGTCACCCGGGACTAGCGGGGAGAGAGACCCAGTACTTC. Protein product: CASSHPGLAGRETQYF.

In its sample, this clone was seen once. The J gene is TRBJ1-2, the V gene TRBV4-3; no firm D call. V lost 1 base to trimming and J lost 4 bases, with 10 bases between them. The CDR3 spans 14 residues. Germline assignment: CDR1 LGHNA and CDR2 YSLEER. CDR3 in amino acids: CASSQVEGGYGYTF. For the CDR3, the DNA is TGCGCCAGCAGCCAAGTGGAAGGAGGCTATGGCTACACCTTC.

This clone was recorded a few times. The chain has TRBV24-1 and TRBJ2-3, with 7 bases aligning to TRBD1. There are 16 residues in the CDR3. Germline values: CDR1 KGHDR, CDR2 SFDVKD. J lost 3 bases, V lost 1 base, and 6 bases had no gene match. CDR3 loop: CATSDFMGTVTDTQYF. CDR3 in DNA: TGTGCCACCAGTGATTTCATGGGGACAGTTACAGATACGCAGTATTTT.

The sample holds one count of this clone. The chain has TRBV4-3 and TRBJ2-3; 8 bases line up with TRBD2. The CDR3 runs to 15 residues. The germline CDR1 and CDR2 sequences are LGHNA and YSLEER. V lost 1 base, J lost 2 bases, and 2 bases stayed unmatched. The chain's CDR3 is CASSQASGYTDTQYF. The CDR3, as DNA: TGCGCCAGCAGCCAAGCTAGCGGGTACACAGATACGCAGTATTTT.

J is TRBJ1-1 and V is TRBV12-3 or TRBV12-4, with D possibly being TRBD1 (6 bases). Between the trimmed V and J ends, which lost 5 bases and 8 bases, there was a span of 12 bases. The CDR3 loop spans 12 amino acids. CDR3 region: CASSPTGGEAFF. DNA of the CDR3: TGTGCCAGCAGTCCGACAGGAGGGGAAGCTTTCTTT.

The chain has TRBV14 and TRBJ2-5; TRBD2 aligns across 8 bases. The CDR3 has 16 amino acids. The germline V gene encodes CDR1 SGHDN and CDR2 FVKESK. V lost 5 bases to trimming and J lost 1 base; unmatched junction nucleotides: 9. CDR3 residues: CASSSLAGVFQETQYF. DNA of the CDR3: TGTGCCAGCAGCTCGCTAGCGGGCGTCTTCCAAGAGACCCAGTACTTC. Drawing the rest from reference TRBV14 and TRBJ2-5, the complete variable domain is EAGVTQFPSHSVIEKGQTVTLRCDPISGHDNLYWYRRVMGKEIKFLLHFVKESKQDESGMPNNRFLAERTGGTYSTLKVQPAELEDSGVYFCASSSLAGVFQETQYFGPGTRLLVL.

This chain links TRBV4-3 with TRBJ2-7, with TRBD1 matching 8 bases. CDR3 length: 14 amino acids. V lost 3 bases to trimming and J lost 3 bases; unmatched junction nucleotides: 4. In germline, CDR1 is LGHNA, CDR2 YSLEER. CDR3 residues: CASSQTGTGYEQYF. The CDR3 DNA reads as TGCGCCAGCAGCCAGACCGGGACAGGCTACGAGCAGTACTTC.